This TCR beta chain was observed in a study of blood T cell repertoires in COVID-19. Study-level information: Sources were T cells, B-cell-depleted T cells, or PBMCs; the material itself was cDNA or gDNA.

The CDR3 spans 16 residues. The V and J ends lost 1 base and 1 base, in that order; junction bases with no gene match: 5. Germline CDR1 LGHNA, CDR2 YNFKEQ. In the authors' workflow: Estimated nucleated cell counts came from reference gene primer amplification. Data came from immunoSEQ multiplex PCR; TCRdb stores just in-frame clones and leaves some out. For V, J and clone size, that table is used; D and trimming come from the DNA. The sample holds 200,000 to 250,000 clones, roughly 80% seen once. Sequencing was done on a sample of peripheral blood. The chain couples TRBV4-2 to TRBJ2-3, with 7 bases that match TRBD2. The source is a woman aged 80 or over with acute or convalescent COVID-19. CDR3 nucleotides: TGTGCCAGCAGCCAAGGGGGCAGCGGGGGCACAGATACGCAGTATTTT. This encodes CASSQGGSGGTDTQYF.